This T cell receptor (beta chain) emerged from a study of CD4+ T cells in melanoma. Study-level findings and limits: A reported correlation linked neoantigen-specific CD4+ T cells to CD8+, macrophage and B cell function. Diverse differentiation states were reported for melanoma neoantigen-specific CD4+ T cells.

About this clone itself: What it binds is unknown.

The V end lost 2 bases, the J end lost 2 bases, and 7 bases lay between the germline ends. The CDR3 runs to 14 residues. Per the germline V gene, CDR1 is LGHNA and CDR2 is YNFKEQ. The protocol was immunoSEQ multiplex PCR, while the TCRdb copy is restricted to in-frame clones and leaves out a portion. The sample has approximately 110,000 clones, about 90% seen once. The rearrangement uses TRBV4-2 and TRBJ2-1; perhaps TRBD2 as D (6 bases). The TCR was taken from a human donor with melanoma. Material for sequencing was peripheral blood. The DNA of the CDR3 is TGTGCCAGCAGCCAACCGGGGGCCTACAATGAGCAGTTCTTC. This codes for CASSQPGAYNEQFF.